Here is one TCR beta chain with its context. Antigen specificity is unknown. At one of its ends the junction is not consistent with the germline gene, which may arise from a read error. Per the germline V gene, CDR1 is MNHNS and CDR2 is SASEGT. The CDR3 runs 15 residues. The data were obtained in a study of early stage breast cancer tumors. Looking at the study overall: Of around 15 invasive breast tumors, approximately 11 were hormone receptor-positive, HER2-negative. Study results and caveats: Chain pairing and CD4, CD8 or FOXP3 expression were not captured. Compared with adjacent normal breast tissue, tumors showed 2 to 2.5-fold greater T cell density and higher clonality.

Profiling relied on immunoSEQ multiplex PCR, and the TCRdb table lists in-frame clones only, not all of them. The sample consists of around 60,000 clones, over 65% of them appearing once. The rearrangement uses TRBV6-1 and TRBJ2-7, with 11 bases fitting TRBD2. The source material was blood. The sequence came from a young adult with breast cancer. Here the CDR3 DNA reads TGTGCCAGCAGTCCCAGGACTAGCGGGCCCCCTAGGGAGGACTTC. This sequence encodes CASSPRTSGPPREDF.